The clone carrying this TCR beta chain was seen ten or more times. The entry originates in a study of early T cells in non-severe SARS-CoV-2 infection. TCRdb passed the 5' RACE reads through MiXCR, listing each CDR3 protein once. The sample yields roughly 57,000 distinct CDR3 sequences, approximately 13% seen once. Germline V gene lookup returns CDR1 SGHAT and CDR2 FQNNGV. CDR3 length: 15 amino acids. Trimming removed 2 bases at V and 8 bases at J, with 13 bases between. This TCR came from an adult who was a healthcare worker with PCR-confirmed SARS-CoV-2 infection or an uninfected control (not recorded which). The sequencing sample was made of whole blood. The V call is TRBV11-2, the J call TRBJ1-6; D is undetermined. The CDR3 sequence: CASSLFSRRDSPLHF. In DNA form, the CDR3 reads TGTGCCAGCAGCTTATTTAGCAGGAGAGATTCACCCCTCCACTTT.